The subject of this entry is one T cell receptor (beta chain). The sample comes from a study of blood T cell repertoires in COVID-19. Data came from immunoSEQ multiplex PCR; TCRdb stores just in-frame clones and leaves some out. The data show over 200,000 clones, 70% to 90% seen once. Germline V CDR1 and CDR2: SGHRS, YFSETQ. The CDR3 is made up of 14 amino acids. V shed 4 bases and J 2 bases; nucleotides not matched to a gene: 5. The sequencing sample was made of PBMCs or T cells enriched from blood (not recorded which). The receptor comes from a woman aged 30 to 39 who had been exposed to COVID-19. The rearrangement uses TRBV5-1 and TRBJ2-5, with 7 bases fitting TRBD2. CDR3 sequence reads: CASSPGTTQETQYF. The CDR3 nucleotides are TGCGCCAGCAGCCCCGGGACTACTCAAGAGACCCAGTACTTC.